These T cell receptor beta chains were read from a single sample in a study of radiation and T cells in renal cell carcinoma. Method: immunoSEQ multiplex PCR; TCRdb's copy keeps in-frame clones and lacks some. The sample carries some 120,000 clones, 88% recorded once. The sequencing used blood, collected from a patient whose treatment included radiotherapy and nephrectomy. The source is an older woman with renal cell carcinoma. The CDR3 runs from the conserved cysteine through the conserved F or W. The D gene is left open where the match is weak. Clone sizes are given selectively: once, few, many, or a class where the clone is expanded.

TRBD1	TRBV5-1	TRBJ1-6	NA	CASSLRASGTGGFSPLHF	TGCGCCAGCAGCTTAAGAGCTTCCGGGACAGGGGGCTTTTCACCCCTCCACTTT
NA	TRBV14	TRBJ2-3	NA	CASRLRGTDTQYF	TGTGCCAGCAGGCTACGGGGCACAGATACGCAGTATTTT
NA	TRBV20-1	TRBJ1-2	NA	CSARTFDTF	TGCAGTGCTAGAACCTTTGACACCTTC
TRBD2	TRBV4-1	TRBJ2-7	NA	CASSFGTSGNEQYF	TGCGCCAGCAGCTTTGGGACTAGCGGTAACGAGCAGTACTTC
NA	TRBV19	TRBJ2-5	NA	CASSIFLSGETQYF	TGTGCCAGTAGTATTTTTTTGTCCGGGGAGACCCAGTACTTC
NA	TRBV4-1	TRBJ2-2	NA	CASSQDFTGELFF	TGCGCCAGCAGCCAAGATTTCACCGGGGAGCTGTTTTTT
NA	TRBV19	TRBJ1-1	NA	CASSIGGTENTEAFF	TGTGCCAGTAGTATTGGTGGAACCGAGAACACTGAAGCTTTCTTT
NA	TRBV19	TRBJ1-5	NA	CASSPIDKGGSNQPQHF	TGTGCCAGTAGCCCGATCGACAAGGGGGGGAGCAATCAGCCCCAGCATTTT
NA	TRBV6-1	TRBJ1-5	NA	CASRGTANQPQHF	TGTGCCAGCAGGGGGACGGCGAATCAGCCCCAGCATTTT
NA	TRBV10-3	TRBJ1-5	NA	CAISDQQTREPQHF	TGTGCCATCAGTGATCAACAAACGCGGGAGCCCCAGCATTTT
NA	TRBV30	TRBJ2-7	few	CAWSPGGGKSWYEQYF	TGTGCCTGGAGTCCCGGAGGGGGGAAGAGTTGGTACGAGCAGTACTTC
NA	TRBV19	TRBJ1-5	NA	CASSIRDQPQHF	TGTGCCAGTAGTATCCGGGATCAGCCCCAGCATTTT
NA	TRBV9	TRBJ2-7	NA	CASSLLAEGEQYF	TGTGCCAGCAGCCTCCTGGCTGAGGGCGAGCAGTACTTC
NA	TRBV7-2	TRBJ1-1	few	CASSLTGAEAFF	TGTGCCAGCAGCTTAACTGGCGCTGAAGCTTTCTTT
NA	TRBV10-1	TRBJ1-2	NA	CASSESEGPNGYTF	TGCGCCAGCAGTGAGTCGGAGGGCCCCAATGGCTACACCTTC
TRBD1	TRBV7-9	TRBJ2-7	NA	CASSLAGTGPYEQYF	TGTGCCAGCAGCTTAGCCGGGACAGGGCCCTACGAGCAGTACTTC
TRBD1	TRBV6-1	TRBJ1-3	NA	CASSEQGAGNTIYF	TGTGCCAGCAGTGAACAGGGGGCCGGAAACACCATATATTTT
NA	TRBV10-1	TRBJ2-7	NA	CASKGIGRSYEQYF	TGCGCCAGCAAGGGGATAGGCCGATCCTACGAGCAGTACTTC
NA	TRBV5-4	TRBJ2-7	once	CASSLDRVLGEQYF	TGTGCCAGCAGCTTGGACAGGGTTCTAGGCGAGCAGTACTTC
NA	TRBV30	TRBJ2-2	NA	CAWSVLGQFTGELFF	TGTGCCTGGAGTGTTTTGGGTCAGTTCACCGGGGAGCTGTTTTTT
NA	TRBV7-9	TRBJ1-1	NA	CASSLAGSADTEAFF	TGTGCCAGCAGCTTAGCGGGCTCGGCGGACACTGAAGCTTTCTTT
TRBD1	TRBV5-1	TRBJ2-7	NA	CASSSGQASYEQYF	TGCGCCAGCAGCTCGGGACAGGCCTCCTACGAGCAGTACTTC
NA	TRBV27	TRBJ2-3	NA	CASNHRRSGSSTDTQYF	TGTGCCAGCAACCATCGACGAAGCGGGTCTAGCACAGATACGCAGTATTTT
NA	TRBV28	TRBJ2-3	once	CASSLRGGGRDTQYF	TGTGCCAGCAGCCTACGAGGAGGGGGTCGAGATACGCAGTATTTT
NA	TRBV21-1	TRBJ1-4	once	CASSPWTAATNEKLFF	TGTGCCAGCAGCCCTTGGACAGCTGCAACTAATGAAAAACTGTTTTTT
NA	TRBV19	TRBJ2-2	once	CASSISVGGTGELFF	TGTGCCAGTAGTATATCGGTCGGGGGAACCGGGGAGCTGTTTTTT
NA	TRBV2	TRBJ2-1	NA	CASMQGDRGNEQFF	TGTGCCAGCATGCAGGGGGATCGGGGGAATGAGCAGTTCTTC
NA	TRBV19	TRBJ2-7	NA	CASSIGYEQYF	TGTGCCAGTAGTATAGGCTACGAGCAGTACTTC
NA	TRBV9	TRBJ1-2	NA	CASSVGGGGSGYTF	TGTGCCAGCAGCGTAGGGGGAGGGGGAAGTGGCTACACCTTC
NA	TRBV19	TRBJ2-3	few	CASSIQASSSTDTQYF	TGTGCCAGTAGTATCCAGGCTAGCTCCAGCACAGATACGCAGTATTTT
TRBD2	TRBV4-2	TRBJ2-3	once	CASSRRLAGESTDTQYF	TGTGCCAGCAGCCGAAGACTAGCGGGGGAGAGCACAGATACGCAGTATTTT
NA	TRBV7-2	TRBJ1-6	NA	CASSYSVPGSSYNSPLHF	TGTGCCAGCAGCTATTCCGTGCCAGGGAGCTCCTATAATTCACCCCTCCACTTT
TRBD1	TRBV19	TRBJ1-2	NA	CASRYRGQYGYTF	TGTGCCAGTAGGTACAGGGGGCAGTATGGCTACACCTTC
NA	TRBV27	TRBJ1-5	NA	CASRTAGDNQPQHF	TGTGCCAGCAGGACGGCAGGGGATAATCAGCCCCAGCATTTT
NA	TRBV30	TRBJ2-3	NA	CAWSVGQDTQYF	TGTGCCTGGAGTGTGGGCCAAGATACGCAGTATTTT
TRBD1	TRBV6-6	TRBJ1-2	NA	CASSRQGGGYTF	TGTGCCAGCAGTAGACAGGGTGGAGGCTACACCTTC
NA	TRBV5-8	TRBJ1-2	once	CASSLAKGAYGYTF	TGTGCCAGCAGCTTGGCCAAAGGGGCCTATGGCTACACCTTC
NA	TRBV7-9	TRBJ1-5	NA	CASSPIYSNQPQHF	TGTGCCAGCAGCCCCATATATAGCAATCAGCCCCAGCATTTT
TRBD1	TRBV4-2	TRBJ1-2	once	CASSQDGTGGVYGYTF	TGTGCCAGCAGCCAAGACGGGACAGGGGGCGTCTATGGCTACACCTTC
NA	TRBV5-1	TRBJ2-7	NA	CASRSSAAEQYF	TGCGCCAGCCGATCCTCGGCCGCCGAGCAGTACTTC